This T cell receptor (beta chain) appears in the sequencing data of a study of shared clonotypes between healthy human individuals. Each subset's genomic DNA was shared equally among a number of immunoSEQ plates. Libraries were prepared by immunoSEQ multiplex PCR; TCRdb keeps only in-frame clonotypes and omits some of them. The table has 950,000 to 1,300,000 clones, under 80% seen once. Partitioning of CD4+ cells yielded a CD45RA+ naive subset and a CD45RA-negative memory subset. Germline CDR1 reads SGHDT; CDR2 reads YYEEEE. Trimming removed 3 bases at V and 4 bases at J, with 17 bases between. The CDR3 has 16 amino acids.

Sequencing used memory CD4+ T cells sorted from blood. As to subset: CD45RA-negative fraction. The source of this sequence is a young man in good health. The chain employs TRBV5-6 and TRBJ2-1; D possibly corresponds to TRBD1 (5 bases). The CDR3 loop is CASSSPKPTVYNEQFF. The CDR3 DNA follows: TGTGCCAGCAGCTCGCCAAAACCGACAGTTTACAATGAGCAGTTCTTC.